This T cell receptor beta chain was captured by sequencing in a study of cytotoxic CD8 clonotypes in ibrutinib-treated CLL. The overall study: Patient counts were some 11 relapsed/refractory, more than 14 treatment-naive and 17 to 18 IGHV unmutated. Samples showed on average about 250,000 productive templates and tens of thousands of productive rearrangements. Study findings and constraints: Baseline-level clonality went beyond age-matched healthy donors and moved in step with circulating CD8+ T-cell counts.

Depths of 1 in 200,000 to 1 in 1 million T cells were the sequencing target. The method was immunoSEQ multiplex PCR; TCRdb's version includes in-frame clones alone and lacks a portion of them. The sample holds 150,000 to 200,000 clones, about 88% seen once. Concerning this clone itself: The antigen is undetermined.

Trimming pared 5 bases from V and 1 base from J, leaving 17 bases between. The germline gives CDR1 MNHEY, CDR2 SMNVEV (reference sequence). The CDR3 is 17 amino acids. The specimen was PBMCs, collected at disease progression, from a patient treated with ibrutinib. J is TRBJ1-4 and V is TRBV27; D ambiguous. This TCR came from a human donor with chronic lymphocytic leukemia. As DNA, the CDR3 is TGTGCCAGCAGTACCCGAACCAGAGGCATAACTAATGAAAAACTGTTTTTT. Residues: CASSTRTRGITNEKLFF.